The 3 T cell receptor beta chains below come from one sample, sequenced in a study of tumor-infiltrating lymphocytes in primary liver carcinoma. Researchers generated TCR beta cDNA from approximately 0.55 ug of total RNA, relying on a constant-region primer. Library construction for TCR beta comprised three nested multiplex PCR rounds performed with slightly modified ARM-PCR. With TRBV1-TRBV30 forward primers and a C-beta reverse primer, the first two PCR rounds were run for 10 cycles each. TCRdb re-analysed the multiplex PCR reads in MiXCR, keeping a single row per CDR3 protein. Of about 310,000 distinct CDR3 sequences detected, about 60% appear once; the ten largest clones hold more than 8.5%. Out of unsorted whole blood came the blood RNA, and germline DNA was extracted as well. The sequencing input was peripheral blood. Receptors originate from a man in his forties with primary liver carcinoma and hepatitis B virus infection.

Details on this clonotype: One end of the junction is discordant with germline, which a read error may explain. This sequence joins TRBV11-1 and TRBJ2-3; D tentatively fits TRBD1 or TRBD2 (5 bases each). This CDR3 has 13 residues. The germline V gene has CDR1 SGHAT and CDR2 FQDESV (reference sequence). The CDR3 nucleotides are TGTGCCAGCAGCTTCGGGGCTCCGGATACACAGTATTTT. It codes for CASSFGAPDTQYF.

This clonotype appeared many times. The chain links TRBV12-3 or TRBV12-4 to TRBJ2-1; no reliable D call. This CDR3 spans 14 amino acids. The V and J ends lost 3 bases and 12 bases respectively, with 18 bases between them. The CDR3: CASSFSLTAGWQFF. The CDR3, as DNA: TGTGCCAGCAGTTTCAGCCTTACAGCAGGATGGCAGTTCTTC.

CDR3 in amino acids: CASSALGGHYGYTF. CDR3 nucleotide sequence: TGTGCCAGCAGTGCCCTTGGGGGACACTATGGCTACACCTTC. The J gene is TRBJ1-2, the V gene TRBV6-2 or TRBV6-3; possible D gene TRBD1, 5 bases. CDR1 and CDR2 from the germline V gene are MNHEY and SVGEGT. Trimming took 5 bases from V and 3 from J, leaving 13 bases between them. CDR3 length equals 14 residues.